Listed here are 19 T cell receptor beta chains from one sample, sequenced in a study of cytotoxic CD8 clonotypes in ibrutinib-treated CLL. Some clones are missing from TCRdb's copy, which holds only in-frame ones; the method was immunoSEQ multiplex PCR. The sample lists some 290,000 clones, 70% to 80% occurring once. Sample: PBMCs, taken before ibrutinib treatment. These receptors came from a human donor with chronic lymphocytic leukemia.

V is TRBV7-9 and J is TRBJ2-1; TRBD1 might be the D (6 bases). Germline-derived CDR1 and CDR2 are SEHNR and FQNEAQ (reference sequence). The CDR3 contains 13 residues. Trimming left V 2 bases short and J 6 bases short, with 8 bases between. This CDR3 reads CASSLSRGNEQFF. The CDR3 region has the DNA TGTGCCAGCAGCTTATCCAGGGGCAATGAGCAGTTCTTC.

This chain links TRBV18 with TRBJ2-1; D may be TRBD2 (6 bases). Germline V CDR1 and CDR2: KGHSH, LQKENI. The CDR3 extends over 15 amino acids. Trimming pared 0 bases from V and 3 bases from J, leaving 9 bases between. The CDR3 reads CASSPPASVYNEQFF. The CDR3 DNA sequence: TGTGCCAGCTCACCACCGGCTAGCGTCTACAATGAGCAGTTCTTC.

This rearrangement joins TRBV21-1 to TRBJ2-7. TRBV21-1 is designated a pseudogene. There are 15 residues in the CDR3. The CDR3 DNA reads as TGTGCCAGCAGCAGACTGACCGGACCTCACTACGAGCAGTACTTC. This encodes CASSRLTGPHYEQYF.

The chain combines TRBV6-1 with TRBJ1-5; D is unresolved. The germline CDR1 and CDR2 sequences are MNHNS and SASEGT. This CDR3 has 13 residues. V was pared by 1 base and J by 11 bases, with 12 bases between. The CDR3 sequence is CASSEDGFRSQHF. CDR3 DNA sequence: TGTGCCAGCAGTGAAGATGGCTTTCGTTCCCAGCATTTT.

This clone has a handful of counts. The rearrangement uses TRBV4-1 and TRBJ2-1; D gene unclear. The CDR3 length is 12 residues. Trimming shortened V by 4 bases and J by 7 bases, and 8 bases separated the two germline ends. Looked up from germline, CDR1 is MGHRA and CDR2 is YSYEKL. This CDR3 is CASSPFGNEQFF. The CDR3 nucleotides read TGCGCCAGCAGCCCGTTTGGGAATGAGCAGTTCTTC.

On this clone itself: Other DNA sequences of this sample code for an identical CDR3. J is TRBJ2-1 and V is TRBV4-1, with D unclear. Deletions cut 1 base from V and 2 bases from J, with 0 bases between. CDR3 length: 12 amino acids. Germline CDR1 MGHRA, CDR2 YSYEKL. The CDR3 DNA reads as TGCGCCAGCAGCCAAGCCTACAATGAGCAGTTCTTC. This translates into CASSQAYNEQFF.

V gene TRBV6-5 combines with J gene TRBJ1-1; D is undetermined. The V and J ends lost 0 bases and 0 bases respectively, with 5 bases between them. The CDR3 is made up of 14 amino acids. Germline-derived CDR1 and CDR2 are MNHEY and SVGAGI. In nucleotides, the CDR3 is TGTGCCAGCAGTTACTCGGTCATGAACACTGAAGCTTTCTTT. Its translation is CASSYSVMNTEAFF.

The chain uses TRBV6-5 and TRBJ2-5; perhaps D is TRBD1 or TRBD2 (5 bases each). The germline V gene encodes CDR1 MNHEY and CDR2 SVGAGI. The length of the CDR3 is 13 residues. Trimming left V 2 bases short and J 3 bases short, with 7 bases between. CDR3 nucleotides: TGTGCCAGCAGTTACGTGGGGGAAGAGACCCAGTACTTC. Its translation is CASSYVGEETQYF.

The genes are TRBV19 and TRBJ2-7, with D perhaps matching TRBD1 or TRBD2 (5 bases each). The CDR3 covers 13 residues. Per germline, CDR1 LNHDA and CDR2 SQIVND (reference sequence). V was pared by 1 base and J by 3 bases, with 7 bases between. The CDR3 region has the DNA TGTGCCAGTAGTATAGGGGACGGCTACGAGCAGTACTTC. This translates into CASSIGDGYEQYF.

This chain connects TRBV27 to TRBJ2-1; the match to TRBD2 covers 9 bases. The CDR3 has 13 amino acids. Losses at the gene ends were 6 bases for V and 7 bases for J; bases not matched to a gene: 4. Germline CDR1 and CDR2: MNHEY and SMNVEV (reference sequence). The CDR3, as DNA: TGTGCCAGCAGGGCGGGAGGGCTGAATGAGCAGTTCTTC. This gives the protein CASRAGGLNEQFF.

This chain uses TRBV18 with TRBJ2-3; D call uncertain. This CDR3 is built from 13 residues. V lost 2 bases, J lost 10 bases, and 13 bases lay in between. CDR1 and CDR2 from the germline V gene are KGHSH and LQKENI. CDR3 DNA: TGTGCCAGCTCACCAAACCCTCGATTTGCGCAGTATTTT. Translation gives CASSPNPRFAQYF.

The chain joins TRBV9 to TRBJ2-3, with TRBD2 identical over 8 bases. In germline, CDR1 is SGDLS, CDR2 YYNGEE. This CDR3 has 15 amino acids. Trimming took 1 base from V and 5 from J; bases not matched to a gene: 6. CDR3 bases: TGTGCCAGCAGCGTACTAGGACTAGCCTTAGATACGCAGTATTTT. This translates into CASSVLGLALDTQYF.

The chain has TRBV5-6 and TRBJ2-2, with D tentatively TRBD1 (6 bases). V was trimmed by 0 bases and J by 0 bases, leaving 9 bases between them. CDR1 and CDR2 (germline): SGHDT, YYEEEE. The CDR3 covers 16 residues. The CDR3 DNA is TGTGCCAGCAGCTTGGGAAGGACAGCGAACACCGGGGAGCTGTTTTTT. Its translation is CASSLGRTANTGELFF.

CDR3 residues: CASSPAGNSYNEQFF. The CDR3 nucleotides are TGTGCCAGCAGCCCTGCGGGTAACTCCTACAATGAGCAGTTCTTC. The chain has TRBV7-3 and TRBJ2-1, with a weak D call TRBD2 (5 bases). Per the germline V gene, CDR1 is SGHTA and CDR2 is FQGTGA. The V gene lost 5 bases and the J gene lost 0 bases, with 11 bases spanning the gap. The CDR3 length is 15 residues.

V gene TRBV10-1 combines with J gene TRBJ2-1, with 9 positions matching TRBD1. The V and J ends lost 3 bases and 9 bases, in that order; junction bases with no gene match: 9. From germline, CDR1 is WNHNN and CDR2 SYGVQD (reference sequence). The CDR3 sequence is 15 residues long. DNA of the CDR3: TGCGCCAGCAGTGACCCGGGACAGGGTCTTTTTGAGCAGTTCTTC. The encoded protein is CASSDPGQGLFEQFF.

This clone was picked up a small number of times. This chain uses TRBV6-5 with TRBJ2-7; possible D gene TRBD2, 5 bases. The ends were cut back, 5 bases at V and 0 bases at J, with 11 bases in the middle. CDR3 size: 14 residues. The germline V gene encodes CDR1 MNHEY and CDR2 SVGAGI. The CDR3 DNA reads as TGTGCCAGCAGTGAGCGGCGGGTCTCCTACGAGCAGTACTTC. This encodes CASSERRVSYEQYF.

This chain joins TRBV4-3 and TRBJ2-1; 10 bases are a match to TRBD2. The V segment lost 3 bases and the J segment 5 bases; nucleotides outside the gene matches: 7. The V gene's germline CDR1 is LGHNA and CDR2 YSLEER. The CDR3 is 16 residues long. The CDR3 here is CASSHQSGRADNEQFF. CDR3 sequence (DNA): TGCGCCAGCAGCCACCAAAGCGGGAGGGCGGACAATGAGCAGTTCTTC.

This chain links TRBV25-1 with TRBJ2-3, with unresolved D. CDR3 length equals 13 residues. Germline V gene sequence: CDR1 MGHDK, CDR2 SYGVNS. Trimming cost V 10 bases and J 2 bases, with 13 bases left between them. CDR3 region: CATSQSLTDTQYF. DNA for the CDR3: TGTGCCACTTCACAGTCTCTCACAGATACGCAGTATTTT. The full variable domain, with the rest looked up from reference TRBV25-1 and TRBJ2-3, is EADIYQTPRYLVIGTGKKITLECSQTMGHDKMYWYQQDPGMELHLIHYSYGVNSTEKGDLSSESTVSRIRTEHFPLTLESARPSHTSQYLCATSQSLTDTQYFGPGTRLTVL.

V gene TRBV6-6 combines with J gene TRBJ2-1; D is uncertain. Germline lookup yields CDR1 MNHNY and CDR2 SVGAGI (reference sequence). CDR3 size: 15 residues. V was clipped by 2 bases and J by 1 base, with 9 bases between them. CDR3 sequence: CASSYPVGSYNEQFF. The CDR3 nucleotides read TGTGCCAGCAGTTACCCGGTCGGATCCTACAATGAGCAGTTCTTC.